The 8 T cell receptor beta chains presented below share a single source sample, sequenced in a study of CD8 T cells in Susac syndrome (dated by TCRdb to the late 2010s). The protocol used for the library was the immunoSEQ multiplex PCR assay. RNA was extracted using the RNeasy kit, and roughly 0.5 to 1 microgram was reverse transcribed with random hexamers. In TCRdb, the public reads were trimmed at Q25 with fastp and aligned with MiXCR, with productive beta chains retained. Each entry is one CDR3 protein sequence, shown with its most common DNA and genes. Here the sample has about 200,000 distinct CDR3 sequences; 85% to 95% occur a single time. Around 0.08% of the sample lies in the top ten. Sequences were obtained from CD4+ T cells from PBMCs. The receptor source for this set is a human donor with multiple sclerosis.

This chain joins TRBV30 and TRBJ1-1; 8 nucleotides match TRBD1. The V gene's germline CDR1 is GTSNPN and CDR2 SVGIG (reference sequence). The CDR3 consists of 16 residues. Trimming took 0 bases from V and 5 from J; bases not matched to a gene: 11. The CDR3 loop reads CAWSVDVTGEGTEAFF. CDR3 nucleotides: TGTGCCTGGAGTGTCGATGTGACAGGGGAGGGAACTGAAGCTTTCTTT.

CDR3 sequence: CASGLGLQETQYF. The DNA for the CDR3 is TGTGCCAGCGGGCTGGGACTACAAGAGACCCAGTACTTC. The genes are TRBV6-5 and TRBJ2-5, with 7 bases aligning to TRBD2. Per the germline V gene, CDR1 is MNHEY and CDR2 is SVGAGI. The CDR3 spans 13 residues. Trimming at V came to 8 bases and at J to 2 bases, leaving 5 bases not matched to a gene.

V gene TRBV29-1 combines with J gene TRBJ2-3; no clear D gene. V gave up 7 bases and J gave up 0 bases, with 14 bases separating them. The CDR3 is 14 residues long. Germline loops: CDR1 SQVTM, CDR2 ANQGSEA. For the CDR3, the DNA is TGCAGCGGGCAGAGAGGATCTAGCACAGATACGCAGTATTTT. Amino acids: CSGQRGSSTDTQYF.

The V call is TRBV3-1, the J call TRBJ2-7; weak D call: TRBD1 (6 bases). Germline CDR1 is LGHDT and CDR2 is YNNKEL (reference sequence). V was cut by 4 bases and J by 5 bases, with 21 bases left in between. CDR3 size: 16 residues. CDR3 in amino acids: CASSLFYSAGANEQYF. CDR3 bases: TGTGCCAGCAGCCTCTTCTATTCGGCAGGGGCCAACGAGCAGTACTTC.

The rearrangement uses TRBV23-1 and TRBJ1-1; D may be TRBD1 (5 bases). TRBV23-1 counts as an open reading frame of uncertain function. The CDR3 length is 15 residues. The V end lost 0 bases, the J end lost 3 bases, and 11 bases lay between the germline ends. This CDR3 is CASSQSEGVDTEAFF. CDR3 in DNA: TGCGCCAGCAGTCAATCGGAAGGGGTGGACACTGAAGCTTTCTTT.

V usage is TRBV29-1 and J usage is TRBJ1-1; D might be TRBD1 (5 bases). V shed 7 bases and J shed 8 bases, with 20 bases lying between them. The CDR3 is made up of 13 amino acids. CDR1 is SQVTM and CDR2 is ANQGSEA in the germline V gene. The DNA for the CDR3 is TGCAGCGCCCTTACACAGGCCTCCTTGGAAGCTTTCTTT. This translates into CSALTQASLEAFF.

The rearrangement joins TRBV4-2 to TRBJ2-2; 7 nucleotides match TRBD2. The V segment lost 1 base and the J segment 5 bases; nucleotides outside the gene matches: 7. CDR3 length: 16 amino acids. Germline V gene sequence: CDR1 LGHNA, CDR2 YNFKEQ. The CDR3 DNA is TGTGCCAGCAGCCAAGGGGAGGGGACTGTAACCGGGGAGCTGTTTTTT. Translated, it gives CASSQGEGTVTGELFF.

The chain has TRBV2 and TRBJ1-4; the D gene is possibly TRBD1 (5 bases). The V gene's germline CDR1 is SNHLY and CDR2 FYNNEI. This CDR3 has 12 amino acids. Trimming shortened V by 5 bases and J by 8 bases, and 9 bases separated the two germline ends. The CDR3 spells CASSLGEEKLFF. CDR3 DNA sequence: TGTGCCAGCAGTCTGGGGGAAGAAAAACTGTTTTTT. The variable domain in full, with the rest retrieved from reference TRBV2 and TRBJ1-4, is EPEVTQTPSHQVTQMGQEVILRCVPISNHLYFYWYRQILGQKVEFLVSFYNNEISEKSEIFDDQFSVERPDGSNFTLKIRSTKLEDSAMYFCASSLGEEKLFFGSGTQLSVL.